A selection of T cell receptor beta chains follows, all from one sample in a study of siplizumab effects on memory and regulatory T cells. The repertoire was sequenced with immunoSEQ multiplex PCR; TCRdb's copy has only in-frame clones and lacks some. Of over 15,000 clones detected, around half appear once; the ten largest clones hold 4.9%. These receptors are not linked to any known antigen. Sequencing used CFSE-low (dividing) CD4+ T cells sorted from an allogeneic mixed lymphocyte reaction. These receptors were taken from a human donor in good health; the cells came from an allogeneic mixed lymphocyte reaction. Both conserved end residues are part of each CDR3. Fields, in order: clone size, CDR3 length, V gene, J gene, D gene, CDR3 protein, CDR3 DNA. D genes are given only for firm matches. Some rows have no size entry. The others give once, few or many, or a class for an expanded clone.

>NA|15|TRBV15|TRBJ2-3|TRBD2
CATSRERGGVDTQYF
TGTGCCACCAGCAGGGAGCGGGGGGGGGTAGATACGCAGTATTTT
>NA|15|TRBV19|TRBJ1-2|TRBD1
CASSIARDRGSGYTF
TGTGCCAGTAGTATAGCTCGAGACAGGGGCTCCGGCTACACCTTC
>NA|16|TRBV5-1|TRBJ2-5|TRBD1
CASSWATGGAGETQYF
TGCGCCAGCAGCTGGGCCACAGGGGGCGCGGGGGAGACCCAGTACTTC
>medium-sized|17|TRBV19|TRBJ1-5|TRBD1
CASSMSGQPYSNQPQHF
TGTGCCAGTAGTATGTCGGGACAGCCGTATAGCAATCAGCCCCAGCATTTT
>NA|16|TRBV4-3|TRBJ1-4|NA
CASSQGVISTNEKLFF
TGCGCCAGCAGCCAAGGCGTGATTTCAACTAATGAAAAACTGTTTTTT
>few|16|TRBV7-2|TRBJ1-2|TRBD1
CASRLAGTGVIYGYTF
TGTGCCAGCAGGCTCGCCGGGACAGGGGTCATCTATGGCTACACCTTC
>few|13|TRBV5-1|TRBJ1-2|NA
CASSPSANYGYTF
TGCGCCAGCAGTCCCTCCGCTAACTATGGCTACACCTTC
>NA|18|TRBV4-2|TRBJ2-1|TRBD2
CASSQGGLAVYGDNEQFF
TGTGCCAGCAGCCAAGGAGGGCTAGCGGTTTATGGAGACAATGAGCAGTTCTTC
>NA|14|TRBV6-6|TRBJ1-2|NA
CASSYSYSIPGYTF
TGTGCCAGCAGTTACTCGTACAGTATTCCGGGCTACACCTTC
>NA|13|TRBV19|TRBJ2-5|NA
CASTPGAEETQYF
TGTGCCAGTACCCCCGGGGCCGAAGAGACCCAGTACTTC
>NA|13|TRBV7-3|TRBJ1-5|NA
CASSRDLGQPQHF
TGTGCCAGCAGCCGGGACCTAGGGCAGCCCCAGCATTTT